The following is a T cell receptor beta chain sequence with its context. Its antigen is currently unknown. Profiled with immunoSEQ multiplex PCR; TCRdb holds only in-frame clones, not every one. Altogether about 30,000 clones are present, less than 85% being singletons, with the ten largest covering under 15%. Trimming shortened V by 1 base and J by 2 bases, and 13 bases separated the two germline ends. Per the germline V gene, CDR1 is SGHRS and CDR2 is YFSETQ. CDR3 size: 15 residues. The data are from a study of CD4 T cells in relation to SARS-CoV-2 and coronaviruses. Study background: TCR beta CDR3s were sequenced after approximately ten-day antigen culture of PBMCs. The negative reference was HIV-1 Nef peptide pool or peptide-free culture.

CD4+ T cells from unexposed donors were obtained before the COVID-19 pandemic (2011-2018). After around nine days of culture, CD4+ T cells were isolated. Unexposed-donor CD4+ T cells were probed with SARS-CoV-2 S/N and four cold-coronavirus spikes, cells permitting. This chain joins TRBV5-1 and TRBJ2-7, with D hard to call. This TCR derives from a human donor in good health. Material: CD4+ T cells from PBMCs, cultured in vitro. CDR3 sequence reads: CASSLTASNAYEQYF. The CDR3 DNA follows: TGCGCCAGCAGCTTGACCGCTTCCAACGCCTACGAGCAGTACTTC. Full variable domain (outside the CDR3, taken from reference TRBV5-1 and TRBJ2-7): KAGVTQTPRYLIKTRGQQVTLSCSPISGHRSVSWYQQTPGQGLQFLFEYFSETQRNKGNFPGRFSGRQFSNSRSEMNVSTLELGDSALYLCASSLTASNAYEQYFGPGTRLTVT.